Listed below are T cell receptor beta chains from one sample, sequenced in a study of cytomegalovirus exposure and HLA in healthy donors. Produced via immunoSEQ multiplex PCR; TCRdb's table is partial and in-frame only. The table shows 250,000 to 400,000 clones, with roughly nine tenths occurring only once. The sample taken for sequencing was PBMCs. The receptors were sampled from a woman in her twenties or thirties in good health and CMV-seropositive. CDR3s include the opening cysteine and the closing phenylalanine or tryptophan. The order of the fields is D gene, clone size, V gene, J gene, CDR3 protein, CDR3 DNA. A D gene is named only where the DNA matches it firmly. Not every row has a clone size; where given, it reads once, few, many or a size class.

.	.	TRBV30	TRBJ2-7	CAWSVQQVSYEQYF	TGTGCCTGGAGTGTCCAACAGGTCTCCTACGAGCAGTACTTC
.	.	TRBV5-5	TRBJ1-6	CASSLKGNSSPLHF	TGTGCCAGCAGCTTGAAGGGGAACAGTTCACCCCTCCACTTT
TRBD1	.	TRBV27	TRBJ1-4	CASSGQGWANEKLFF	TGTGCCAGCAGCGGACAGGGGTGGGCTAATGAAAAACTGTTTTTT
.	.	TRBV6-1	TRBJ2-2	CASSKGKAGELFF	TGTGCCAGCTCGAAGGGAAAGGCCGGGGAGCTGTTTTTT
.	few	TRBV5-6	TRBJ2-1	CASSLVFKGYNEQFF	TGTGCCAGCAGCTTGGTTTTCAAGGGTTACAATGAGCAGTTCTTC
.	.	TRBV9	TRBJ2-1	CASSVAPTGNRLYNEQFF	TGTGCCAGCAGCGTAGCTCCAACGGGAAATCGCCTGTACAATGAGCAGTTCTTC
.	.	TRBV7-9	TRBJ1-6	CASSLRENSPLHF	TGTGCCAGCAGCTTACGGGAAAATTCACCCCTCCACTTT
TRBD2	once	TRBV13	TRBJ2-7	CASSLGRGGPFDEQYF	TGTGCCAGCAGCTTAGGCCGGGGAGGGCCATTCGACGAGCAGTACTTC
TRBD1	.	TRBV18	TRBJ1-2	CASSPQDRHGYTF	TGTGCCAGCTCACCACAGGACAGGCATGGCTACACCTTC
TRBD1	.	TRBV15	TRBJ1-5	CATSQGGGDQPQHF	TGTGCCACCAGCCAGGGAGGGGGCGATCAGCCCCAGCATTTT
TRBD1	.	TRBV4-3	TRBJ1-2	CASSLYRGSFYGYTF	TGCGCCAGCAGCCTATACAGGGGGAGCTTCTATGGCTACACCTTC
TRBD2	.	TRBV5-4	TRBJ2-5	CASSGPSRTSGGETQYF	TGTGCCAGCAGCGGCCCCTCCCGGACTAGCGGGGGTGAGACCCAGTACTTC
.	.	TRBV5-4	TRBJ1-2	CASSLEGPSGYTF	TGTGCCAGCAGCTTGGAGGGGCCTAGCGGCTACACCTTC
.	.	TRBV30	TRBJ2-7	CAWTGNQLREQYF	TGTGCCTGGACTGGCAACCAACTCCGGGAGCAGTACTTC
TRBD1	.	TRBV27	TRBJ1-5	CASSKMTGGVQPQHF	TGTGCCAGCAGTAAAATGACAGGGGGAGTCCAGCCCCAGCATTTT
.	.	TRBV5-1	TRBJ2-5	CASSSRGETQYF	TGCGCCAGCAGCTCGAGAGGAGAGACCCAGTACTTC
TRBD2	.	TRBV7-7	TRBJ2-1	CASSQLAGGPNEQFF	TGTGCCAGCAGCCAGCTAGCGGGAGGGCCCAATGAGCAGTTCTTC
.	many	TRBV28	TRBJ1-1	CASRRYTEAFF	TGTGCCAGCAGAAGGTACACTGAAGCTTTCTTT
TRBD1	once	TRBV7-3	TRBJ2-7	CASSYLTGGSDEQYF	TGTGCCAGCAGCTACCTGACAGGGGGATCCGACGAGCAGTACTTC
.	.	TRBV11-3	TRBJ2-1	CASSPDFRGNNEQFF	TGTGCCAGCAGCCCTGACTTCCGCGGGAACAATGAGCAGTTCTTC
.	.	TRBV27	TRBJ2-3	CASSFQSGTDTQYF	TGTGCCAGCAGTTTTCAAAGCGGCACAGATACGCAGTATTTT
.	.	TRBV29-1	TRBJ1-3	CSVGSGVDTIYF	TGCAGCGTTGGCTCGGGGGTGGACACCATATATTTT
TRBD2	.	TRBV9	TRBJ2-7	CASSVALAGTSGRNEQYF	TGTGCCAGCAGCGTAGCTCTAGCAGGGACTAGCGGGAGGAACGAGCAGTACTTC
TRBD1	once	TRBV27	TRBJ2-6	CASKGTGYSGANVLTF	TGTGCCAGCAAAGGGACAGGCTATTCTGGGGCCAACGTCCTGACTTTC
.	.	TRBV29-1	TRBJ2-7	CSVEVFGDRFYEQYF	TGCAGCGTTGAAGTTTTCGGGGACCGATTCTACGAGCAGTACTTC
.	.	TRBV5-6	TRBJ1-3	CASSLGQGDGNTIYF	TGTGCCAGCAGCTTAGGGCAGGGCGACGGAAACACCATATATTTT
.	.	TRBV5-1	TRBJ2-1	CASTAGTKAYGEQFF	TGCGCCAGCACCGCCGGGACGAAGGCGTATGGTGAGCAGTTCTTC
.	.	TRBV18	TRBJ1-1	CASSHALLGRVGDTEAFF	TGTGCCAGCTCACATGCCCTACTGGGCAGGGTGGGGGACACTGAAGCTTTCTTT
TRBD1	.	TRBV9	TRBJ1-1	CASSVVTGVMNTEAFF	TGTGCCAGCAGCGTAGTGACAGGGGTCATGAACACTGAAGCTTTCTTT
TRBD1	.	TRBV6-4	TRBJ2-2	CASRSGGANTGELFF	TGTGCCAGCCGCTCAGGGGGCGCGAACACCGGGGAGCTGTTTTTT
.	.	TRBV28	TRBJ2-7	CASSLLSYEQYF	TGTGCCAGCAGTTTATTATCCTACGAGCAGTACTTC
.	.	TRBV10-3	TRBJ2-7	CAIRGSQGNLAEQYF	TGTGCCATCAGGGGGAGCCAGGGTAACCTCGCCGAGCAGTACTTC
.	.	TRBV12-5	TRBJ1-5	CASAFHSNQPQHF	TGTGCTAGTGCTTTCCATAGCAATCAGCCCCAGCATTTT
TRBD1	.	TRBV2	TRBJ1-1	CASSLRQGPEAFF	TGTGCCAGCAGTCTCCGACAGGGCCCTGAAGCTTTCTTT
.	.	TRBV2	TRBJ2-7	CASKRGRLGEQYF	TGTGCCAGCAAGAGGGGGAGACTAGGGGAGCAGTACTTC
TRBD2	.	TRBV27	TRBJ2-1	CASSYQGLGMEQFF	TGTGCCAGCAGTTATCAGGGACTAGGGATGGAGCAGTTCTTC
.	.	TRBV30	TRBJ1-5	CAWSVPSPGNQPQHF	TGTGCCTGGAGTGTCCCGAGCCCAGGCAATCAGCCCCAGCATTTT
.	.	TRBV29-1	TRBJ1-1	CSGQQGEAFF	TGCAGCGGTCAACAGGGTGAAGCTTTCTTT
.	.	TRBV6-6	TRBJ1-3	CASSYSPGHSGNTIYF	TGTGCCAGCAGTTACTCGCCAGGCCACTCTGGAAACACCATATATTTT
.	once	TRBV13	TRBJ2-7	CASSTSSEQYF	TGTGCCAGCAGCACATCTTCTGAGCAGTACTTC
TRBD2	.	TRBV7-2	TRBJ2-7	CASRPSGGENYEQYF	TGTGCCAGCAGACCTAGCGGGGGGGAGAACTACGAGCAGTACTTC
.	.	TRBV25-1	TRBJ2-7	CASSEVGGQGYEQYF	TGTGCCAGCAGTGAGGTTGGTGGGCAGGGCTACGAGCAGTACTTC
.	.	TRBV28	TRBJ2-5	CASSELRGETQYF	TGTGCCAGCAGTGAATTGAGGGGGGAGACCCAGTACTTC
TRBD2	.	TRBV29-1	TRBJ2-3	CSVRSASGIPPPSTDTQYF	TGCAGCGTTCGTAGCGCTAGCGGGATACCTCCTCCTAGCACAGATACGCAGTATTTT
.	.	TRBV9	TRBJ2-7	CASSLGQTAYEQYF	TGTGCCAGCAGCCTCGGACAGACCGCCTACGAGCAGTACTTC